Given below is one T cell receptor beta chain in context. The antigen it recognizes is unknown. No quality values exist for individual bases; no much larger clone is one base distant. TCRbeta CDR3 regions were amplified from genomic DNA by means of the immunoSEQ Assay, a bias-controlled multiplex PCR. Per the source publication's procedure: The number of nucleated cells in each sample was estimated by amplification of reference gene primers within the assay. Sequence reads were collapsed and filtered to measure the absolute abundance of every unique TCRbeta CDR3 rearrangement. For each sample, productive Simpson clonality was calculated as the square root of Simpson's diversity index over productive rearrangements. TCRdb mirrors the immuneACCESS table, restricted to in-frame sequences. Some clones are absent from its copies; in checked studies, under half trace to an unresolved V gene, and the reason for the others is unknown. V and J calls and clone size are given by that table; D and trimming were obtained from the DNA. The sample table contains 100,000 to 150,000 clones; only one count was recorded for roughly three quarters of them. The ten top clones hold approximately 2% of the sample.

The CDR3 contains 14 residues, cysteine and phenylalanine counted. Just the 42-base CDR3 DNA is kept, in frame starting at base 1. At the junction V is shortened by 3 bases and J by 2 bases, with 11 bases in between. Looking up the germline V gene yields CDR1 SNHLY and CDR2 FYNNEI. This record comes from a study of blood T cell repertoires in COVID-19 (dated by TCRdb to the early 2020s). General notes on the study: Collaborator samples came from the United States, Italy and Spain and covered acute and convalescent phases of COVID-19. The prospective study material was composed of cDNA or gDNA derived from T cells, B-cell-depleted T cells, or PBMCs. The dataset comprised deeply sampled blood TCRbeta repertoires from subjects exposed to, actively infected with, or recovered from COVID-19. A freely available public database, intended as a resource for researchers studying the immune response to SARS-CoV-2, is where the repertoires were released. Samples were obtained from the ongoing ImmuneRACE study (first 160 participants) and from 1,254 subjects provided by 6 global collaborators. A de-identified subject ID, COVID-19 status, age in years and sex were almost always included in the sample metadata. HLA class I and class II types, where available, came from metadata supplied by the sample provider rather than from assay-based typing. What the study reported, not specific to this receptor: The quantity of clinical and demographic metadata differed by source and by participant and was supplied without curation.

Each collaborating institution followed its own protocols to collect whole blood in K2EDTA tubes. Collaborator samples were shipped for TCRbeta analysis as frozen whole blood, isolated PBMCs, or DNA extracted from either sample type. This TCR derives from a woman between 65 and 79 years old with acute or convalescent COVID-19. Sequenced: peripheral blood. The sequence is built from TRBV2 and TRBJ2-7; the D region possibly corresponds to TRBD1 (6 bases align). The nucleotide sequence reads TGTGCCAGCAGTGAGGATGGGGGCACCTACGAGCAGTACTTC. It encodes CASSEDGGTYEQYF. Reference TRBV2 and TRBJ2-7 proteins supply the regions before and after the CDR3; the full variable domain is: EPEVTQTPSHQVTQMGQEVILRCVPISNHLYFYWYRQILGQKVEFLVSFYNNEISEKSEIFDDQFSVERPDGSNFTLKIRSTKLEDSAMYFCASSEDGGTYEQYFGPGTRLTVT.